The 9 T cell receptor beta chains given below trace back to one sample, sequenced in a study of Tregs in tolerant kidney transplant recipients. Only in-frame clones appear in the TCRdb table, and some are missing; sequencing was by immunoSEQ multiplex PCR. The data contain around 74,000 clones, 98% of them singletons. Material: CD4+ T cells from blood, obtained before the transplant. The origin of the receptors is a human donor who received a combined kidney and bone marrow transplant.

The chain carries TRBV9 and TRBJ1-1; D perhaps matches TRBD1 (5 bases). V dropped 0 bases and J dropped 10 bases, with 13 bases sitting between them. Germline assignment: CDR1 SGDLS and CDR2 YYNGEE. The CDR3 spans 13 residues. Here the CDR3 reads CASSVGREGPAFF. CDR3 DNA: TGTGCCAGCAGCGTAGGCAGGGAAGGGCCAGCTTTCTTT.

This clone has a single count. This chain uses TRBV7-3 with TRBJ2-3; D is possibly TRBD2 (5 bases). V lost 5 bases to trimming and J lost 2 bases, with 14 bases between them. Per the germline V gene, CDR1 is SGHTA and CDR2 is FQGTGA. This CDR3 has 15 residues. The CDR3, as DNA: TGTGCCAGCAGCCGGACTGCCACTAACACAGATACGCAGTATTTT. Its protein product is CASSRTATNTDTQYF.

This clone was observed once. The gene calls are TRBV2 and TRBJ1-2, with a tentative D call TRBD1 (6 bases). This CDR3 has 14 residues. V was clipped by 2 bases and J by 4 bases, with 11 bases between them. Germline loops: CDR1 SNHLY, CDR2 FYNNEI. The CDR3 DNA reads as TGTGCCAGCAGTGAAATATCGGACAGCTATGGCTACACCTTC. Translation gives CASSEISDSYGYTF.

The chain joins TRBV6-6 to TRBJ2-7; TRBD2 matches at 9 bases. The CDR3 sequence is 15 residues long. The germline V gene has CDR1 MNHNY and CDR2 SVGAGI (reference sequence). V was pared by 5 bases and J by 3 bases, with 8 bases of the junction left unmatched. The CDR3 DNA reads as TGTGCCAGCAGTCGGCGACTAGCGGAGAACTACGAGCAGTACTTC. It is translated as CASSRRLAENYEQYF.

The chain employs TRBV2 and TRBJ1-5; D gene unclear. The CDR3 contains 14 residues. Trimming stripped 4 bases from V and 5 bases from J, with 12 bases between. CDR1 SNHLY and CDR2 FYNNEI come from the germline V gene. The DNA for the CDR3 is TGTGCCAGCAGTGGTGCTGGAGTGGATCAGCCCCAGCATTTT. It specifies CASSGAGVDQPQHF.

V and J are TRBV15 and TRBJ1-4, with a tentative D call TRBD1 (6 bases). Germline assignment: CDR1 LNHNV and CDR2 YYDKDF (reference sequence). V was shortened by 0 bases and J by 8 bases, with 22 bases between the two germline ends. The CDR3 runs to 18 residues. Written as DNA, the CDR3 is TGTGCCACCAGCAGAGACCGACGTCACAGGGTCTTCTTAGAAAAACTGTTTTTT. This gives the protein CATSRDRRHRVFLEKLFF. The full variable domain, completed using reference TRBV15 and TRBJ1-4, is DAMVIQNPRYQVTQFGKPVTLSCSQTLNHNVMYWYQQKSSQAPKLLFHYYDKDFNNEADTPDNFQSRRPNTSFCFLDIRSPGLGDTAMYLCATSRDRRHRVFLEKLFFGSGTQLSVL.

The J gene is TRBJ2-7, the V gene TRBV19; 9 nucleotides align to TRBD1. This CDR3 contains 14 residues. V lost 4 bases and J lost 5; bases outside the gene matches: 6. Germline assignment: CDR1 LNHDA and CDR2 SQIVND (reference sequence). The CDR3 loop reads CASSKNRDRDEQYF. The CDR3 bases are TGTGCCAGTAGTAAAAACCGGGACAGGGACGAGCAGTACTTC. The complete variable domain, with remaining parts taken from reference TRBV19 and TRBJ2-7, reads DGGITQSPKYLFRKEGQNVTLSCEQNLNHDAMYWYRQDPGQGLRLIYYSQIVNDFQKGDIAEGYSVSREKKESFPLTVTSAQKNPTAFYLCASSKNRDRDEQYFGPGTRLTVT.

The chain carries TRBV25-1 and TRBJ1-2; 7 nucleotides align to TRBD1. This CDR3 has 12 residues. The V gene end was trimmed by 6 bases and the J gene end by 7 bases; junction bases not matched to a gene: 5. The germline CDR1 and CDR2 sequences are MGHDK and SYGVNS. The chain's CDR3 is CASRRGRGGYTF. CDR3 nucleotide sequence: TGTGCCAGCAGAAGGGGGCGCGGTGGCTACACCTTC.

This sequence joins TRBV5-4 and TRBJ1-1; D is possibly TRBD1 (5 bases). V was trimmed by 4 bases and J by 1 base, leaving 11 bases between them. Per the germline V gene, CDR1 is SGHNT and CDR2 is YYREEE (reference sequence). The CDR3 consists of 14 residues. The CDR3 DNA is TGTGCCAGCAGCAAGGACATACCGAACACTGAAGCTTTCTTT. Encoded protein: CASSKDIPNTEAFF. Supplemented by reference TRBV5-4 and TRBJ1-1, the full variable domain reads ETGVTQSPTHLIKTRGQQVTLRCSSQSGHNTVSWYQQALGQGPQFIFQYYREEENGRGNFPPRFSGLQFPNYSSELNVNALELDDSALYLCASSKDIPNTEAFFGQGTRLTVV.